This T cell receptor beta chain was sequenced for a study of regulatory T cells in long-lasting Graves disease. Sequencing libraries for TCR beta were prepared with iRepertoire HTBI primers and Arm-PCR of CDR3 regions. TCRdb recomputed calls from the multiplex PCR reads with MiXCR, one row per CDR3 protein. The sample yields about 660,000 distinct CDR3 sequences, approximately 29% seen once. General study findings and limits: Authors noted too few samples as a limitation.

The table lists this clonotype with a few counts. The antigen remains unidentified. CDR3 length equals 12 residues. The germline V gene encodes CDR1 DFQATT and CDR2 SNEGSKA (reference sequence). V shed 6 bases, J shed 4 bases, and the junction held 5 bases outside the gene matches. Specified time point: persistent/refractory GD, antithyroid drugs over 5 years with positive TRAb. PBMC-extracted RNA yielded the TCR library. The receptor's source is a female donor with Graves disease. The chain employs TRBV20-1 and TRBJ1-2; 7 positions match TRBD1. Sequenced here: peripheral blood mononuclear cells (PBMCs), sampled when the disease was refractory, from a patient treated with antithyroid drugs. CDR3 coding DNA: TGCAGTGCAGAACAGGGGACCTATGGCTACACCTTC. Protein: CSAEQGTYGYTF.